This TCR beta chain was obtained from a study of T-cell reconstitution after alpha-beta-depleted transplantation in children. Overall study findings and caveats: Some patients' high day-60 TCRbeta diversity was attributed to recipient cells surviving conditioning. Once a year had passed after transplant, T-cell counts and diversity came mostly from newly produced T cells. Expanded graft clones numbering several hundred reportedly gave rise to alpha-beta T cells about two months after transplant.

The table lists this clonotype with many counts. No antigen is known for it. The authors prepared the TCRbeta library with unique molecular identifiers. Each CDR3 protein gets one entry after TCRdb re-called the PCR reads with MiXCR. The data hold approximately 290,000 distinct CDR3 sequences, with 9.5% to 13% observed a single time. This CDR3 has 18 amino acids. The V gene lost 0 bases and the J gene lost 4 bases, with 18 bases spanning the gap. Germline CDR1 KGHSH, CDR2 LQKENI. The chain employs TRBV18 and TRBJ1-4; the D gene is possibly TRBD1 (6 bases). The receptor's source is a male patient aged 2-10 years who had a stem cell transplant for chronic granulomatous disease, so the T cells may come from the graft donor. Source: peripheral blood, taken 180 days after TCRalphabeta/CD19-depleted stem cell transplant. The CDR3 DNA reads as TGTGCCAGCTCACCACCGGGACCGTTAGGACAGTTTAATGAAAAACTGTTTTTT. It yields the protein CASSPPGPLGQFNEKLFF.